These 23 T cell receptor beta chains share one sample of origin, sequenced in a study of blood T cell repertoires in COVID-19. Libraries were prepared by immunoSEQ multiplex PCR; TCRdb keeps only in-frame clonotypes and omits some of them. Among hundreds of thousands of clones listed, more than 70% were seen once. Sequences were obtained from peripheral blood. These receptors were obtained from a woman of 80 years or more with COVID-19, enrolled during active disease.

The V call is TRBV5-6, the J call TRBJ1-6; 9 bases agree with TRBD1. Germline V gene lookup returns CDR1 SGHDT and CDR2 YYEEEE. This CDR3 is 18 amino acids long. V was pared by 3 bases and J by 6 bases, with 13 bases of the junction left unmatched. The CDR3 DNA is TGTGCCAGCAGCTGGGGACAGGGTCTTGGTGGCGGTAATTCACCCCTCCACTTT. Translating gives CASSWGQGLGGGNSPLHF.

The chain combines TRBV9 with TRBJ2-1; tentatively, D is TRBD1 (6 bases). V lost 0 bases and J 0 bases, leaving 22 bases between the germline ends. The CDR3 is made up of 20 amino acids. CDR1 is SGDLS and CDR2 is YYNGEE in the germline V gene. The CDR3 reads CASSVGDNRLGTSSYNEQFF. The CDR3 nucleotides read TGTGCCAGCAGCGTAGGGGACAACCGCCTTGGGACAAGCTCCTACAATGAGCAGTTCTTC.

V gene TRBV6-2 or TRBV6-3 combines with J gene TRBJ2-2; a weak D match, TRBD1 (5 bases). This CDR3 spans 14 amino acids. Between the trimmed V and J ends, which lost 2 bases and 4 bases, there was a span of 8 bases. Per the germline V gene, CDR1 is MNHEY and CDR2 is SVGEGT. CDR3 DNA: TGTGCCAGCAGTTACCAGGGTTTCACCGGGGAGCTGTTTTTT. Encoded protein: CASSYQGFTGELFF.

The V gene is TRBV5-1, the J gene TRBJ2-5; D perhaps matches TRBD2 (5 bases). Trimming cost V 4 bases and J 3 bases, with 10 bases left between them. Germline V gene data show CDR1 as SGHRS and CDR2 as YFSETQ. CDR3 length: 13 amino acids. The CDR3, as DNA: TGCGCCAGCAGCCGCGCCGGGGAAGAGACCCAGTACTTC. Its protein is CASSRAGEETQYF.

V and J are TRBV4-2 and TRBJ1-2; D possibly corresponds to TRBD1 (6 bases). The CDR3 length is 14 residues. V was pared by 4 bases and J by 7 bases, with 16 bases between. Per the germline V gene, CDR1 is LGHNA and CDR2 is YNFKEQ. CDR3 sequence: CASSLGGGLSGYTF. The CDR3, as DNA: TGTGCCAGCAGCCTTGGCGGGGGGCTGAGTGGCTACACCTTC.

The chain is built from TRBV5-4 and TRBJ1-2; 7 bases match TRBD1. Germline assignment: CDR1 SGHNT and CDR2 YYREEE (reference sequence). This CDR3 has 16 residues. The junction had 16 bases not matched to a gene; V was cut back by 7 bases and J by 4 bases. CDR3 coding DNA: TGTGCCAGCTATGAGGGACAGACAATGCTCTCCTATGGCTACACCTTC. Its protein product is CASYEGQTMLSYGYTF. Variable domain in full (rest from reference TRBV5-4 and TRBJ1-2): ETGVTQSPTHLIKTRGQQVTLRCSSQSGHNTVSWYQQALGQGPQFIFQYYREEENGRGNFPPRFSGLQFPNYSSELNVNALELDDSALYLCASYEGQTMLSYGYTFGSGTRLTVV.

V gene TRBV5-1 combines with J gene TRBJ2-6; D may be TRBD2 (5 bases). The CDR3 extends over 15 amino acids. With 4 bases removed from V and 4 bases from J, the gap between germline ends came to 12 bases. Germline lookup yields CDR1 SGHRS and CDR2 YFSETQ. The CDR3 region is CASSPLPGGANVLTF. In DNA, the CDR3 is TGCGCCAGCAGCCCCTTACCGGGGGGGGCCAACGTCCTGACTTTC.

The genes are TRBV14 and TRBJ2-7; 7 bases map to TRBD1. The V and J ends lost 0 bases and 12 bases, in that order; junction bases with no gene match: 14. The CDR3 runs 15 residues. CDR1 SGHDN and CDR2 FVKESK come from the germline V gene. The CDR3 here is CASSQDLHTTGALYF. The CDR3 nucleotides read TGTGCCAGCAGCCAAGATCTTCACACCACAGGGGCATTGTACTTC.

V is TRBV28 and J is TRBJ2-3, with 8 bases that match TRBD2. CDR3 length: 15 amino acids. The V segment lost 6 bases and the J segment 2 bases; nucleotides outside the gene matches: 7. The germline V gene has CDR1 MDHEN and CDR2 SYDVKM. The CDR3 loop reads CASSGGSGATDTQYF. The CDR3 nucleotides read TGTGCCAGCAGCGGGGGTAGCGGGGCCACAGATACGCAGTATTTT. The full variable domain, its missing parts supplied by reference TRBV28 and TRBJ2-3, is DVKVTQSSRYLVKRTGEKVFLECVQDMDHENMFWYRQDPGLGLRLIYFSYDVKMKEKGDIPEGYSVSREKKERFSLILESASTNQTSMYLCASSGGSGATDTQYFGPGTRLTVL.

This clone was counted a single time. The V call is TRBV19, the J call TRBJ2-2; D is ambiguous. V lost 4 bases and J 0 bases, leaving 6 bases between the germline ends. This CDR3 has 14 amino acids. Germline loops: CDR1 LNHDA, CDR2 SQIVND (reference sequence). The CDR3 loop is CASSNRPNTGELFF. The CDR3 bases are TGTGCCAGTAGTAACAGACCGAACACCGGGGAGCTGTTTTTT.

The V gene is TRBV6-4, the J gene TRBJ2-3, with TRBD2 identical over 11 bases. The germline CDR1 and CDR2 sequences are MRHNA and SNTAGT. After removal of 5 bases from V and 2 bases from J, the junction contained 6 bases not matched to a gene. The CDR3 extends over 16 amino acids. This CDR3 reads CASSPGTSGTTDTQYF. As DNA, the CDR3 is TGTGCCAGCAGTCCCGGGACTAGCGGTACCACAGATACGCAGTATTTT.

This chain uses TRBV5-1 with TRBJ1-5; 11 bases match TRBD1. The CDR3 is 14 amino acids. Germline lookup yields CDR1 SGHRS and CDR2 YFSETQ. With 2 bases clipped from V and 7 bases from J, the junction kept 2 bases outside the gene matches. The CDR3 nucleotides are TGCGCCAGCAGCTTTGGGACAGGGGGACAGCCCCAGCATTTT. Its protein product is CASSFGTGGQPQHF.

The V and J genes are TRBV7-9 and TRBJ2-7; weak D call: TRBD1 (6 bases). CDR1 and CDR2 from the germline V gene are SEHNR and FQNEAQ (reference sequence). The CDR3 is 16 residues long. V was shortened by 1 base and J by 2 bases, with 15 bases between the two germline ends. The CDR3 DNA follows: TGTGCCAGCAGCTTAGTTGTCGGGACATTCGCCTACGAGCAGTACTTC. It codes for CASSLVVGTFAYEQYF.

The genes are TRBV3-1 (or the pseudogene TRBV3-2) and TRBJ2-2, with 9 nucleotides matching TRBD1. Per germline, CDR1 LGHDT and CDR2 YNNKEL (reference sequence). The CDR3 is 15 amino acids. V dropped 4 bases and J dropped 4; count of bases not matched to a gene: 4. The CDR3 spells CASSPGTGITGELFF. DNA for the CDR3: TGTGCCAGCAGCCCAGGGACAGGGATCACCGGGGAGCTGTTTTTT.

The chain carries TRBV19 and TRBJ1-5; TRBD1 might be the D (6 bases). The CDR3 is 15 residues long. Between the trimmed V and J ends, which lost 5 bases and 4 bases, there was a span of 15 bases. Germline CDR1 LNHDA, CDR2 SQIVND (reference sequence). The CDR3 nucleotides are TGTGCCAGTAGTGCTACAGGGTCGTGGAATCAGCCCCAGCATTTT. This sequence encodes CASSATGSWNQPQHF.

The chain couples TRBV5-1 to TRBJ1-2; 8 positions agree with TRBD1. Germline CDR1 reads SGHRS; CDR2 reads YFSETQ. V shed 6 bases and J 5 bases; nucleotides not matched to a gene: 3. This CDR3 has 12 amino acids. The CDR3: CASKDREYGYTF. The CDR3 DNA reads TGCGCCAGCAAGGACAGGGAGTATGGCTACACCTTC.

V gene TRBV28 combines with J gene TRBJ1-1, with D maybe TRBD1 (6 bases). The CDR3 covers 14 residues. Germline V gene data show CDR1 as MDHEN and CDR2 as SYDVKM. The V and J ends lost 3 bases and 3 bases respectively, with 11 bases between them. The CDR3 nucleotides are TGTGCCAGCAGTTTTCAGGGGCTGTACACTGAAGCTTTCTTT. It translates to CASSFQGLYTEAFF.

This chain uses TRBV2 with TRBJ2-1; D unclear. V lost 6 bases and J 10 bases, leaving 13 bases between the germline ends. CDR1 SNHLY and CDR2 FYNNEI come from the germline V gene. The CDR3 is 12 residues long. The CDR3 region has the DNA TGTGCCAGCAGCGTTTACCTGCTAGAGCAGTTCTTC. Its protein is CASSVYLLEQFF.

The chain combines TRBV6-6 with TRBJ1-1, with a possible D match to TRBD1 (6 bases). Trimming took 2 bases from V and 6 from J, leaving 10 bases between them. The CDR3 is made up of 13 amino acids. CDR1 MNHNY and CDR2 SVGAGI come from the germline V gene (reference sequence). CDR3 region: CASSYGGRAEAFF. In nucleotides, the CDR3 is TGTGCCAGCAGTTACGGGGGCCGGGCTGAAGCTTTCTTT.

This chain joins TRBV29-1 and TRBJ1-1; 7 bases are shared with TRBD1. Losses at the gene ends were 6 bases for V and 0 bases for J; bases not matched to a gene: 13. Germline-derived CDR1 and CDR2 are SQVTM and ANQGSEA. This CDR3 spans 16 amino acids. The CDR3 nucleotides are TGCAGCGTGGACTCCGGGACAGACATAATGAACACTGAAGCTTTCTTT. Residues: CSVDSGTDIMNTEAFF. Using reference TRBV29-1 and TRBJ1-1 for the parts outside the CDR3, the full variable domain is SAVISQKPSRDICQRGTSLTIQCQVDSQVTMMFWYRQQPGQSLTLIATANQGSEATYESGFVIDKFPISRPNLTFSTLTVSNMSPEDSSIYLCSVDSGTDIMNTEAFFGQGTRLTVV.

CDR3 sequence (DNA): TGTGCCAGCAGTCCATTACAGGGCTCAGTCTCACCCCTCCACTTT. It encodes CASSPLQGSVSPLHF. This sequence joins TRBV6-6 and TRBJ1-6; the D gene is possibly TRBD1 (6 bases). Per the germline V gene, CDR1 is MNHNY and CDR2 is SVGAGI (reference sequence). The CDR3 runs 15 residues. Trimming left V 5 bases short and J 10 bases short, with 18 bases between.

The chain employs TRBV24-1 and TRBJ1-2; possibly TRBD1 for D (5 bases). CDR1 KGHDR and CDR2 SFDVKD come from the germline V gene. The germline V and J ends were trimmed by 3 bases and 4 bases, with 8 bases remaining between them. This CDR3 comprises 13 residues. The CDR3, as DNA: TGTGCCACCAGTGATCCCGGGGGCTATGGCTACACCTTC. It specifies CATSDPGGYGYTF.

This clone has a single count. The J gene is TRBJ1-2, the V gene TRBV6-5; 9 nucleotides match TRBD1. CDR1 and CDR2 from the germline V gene are MNHEY and SVGAGI. V lost 7 bases and J lost 7; bases outside the gene matches: 10. CDR3 size: 14 residues. The CDR3 is CASIKTGGWGGYTF. The CDR3 DNA reads TGTGCCAGCATCAAGACAGGGGGATGGGGTGGCTACACCTTC.